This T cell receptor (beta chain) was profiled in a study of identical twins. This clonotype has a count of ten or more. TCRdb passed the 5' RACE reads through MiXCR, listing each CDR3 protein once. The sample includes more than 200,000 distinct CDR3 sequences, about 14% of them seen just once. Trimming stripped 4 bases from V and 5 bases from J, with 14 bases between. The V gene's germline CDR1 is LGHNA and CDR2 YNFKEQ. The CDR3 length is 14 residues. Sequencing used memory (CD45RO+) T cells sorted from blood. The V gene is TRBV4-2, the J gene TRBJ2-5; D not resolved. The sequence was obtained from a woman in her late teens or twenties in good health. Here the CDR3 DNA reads TGTGCCAGCAGCCTAGGTTGGAAAGGGGAGACCCAGTACTTC. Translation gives CASSLGWKGETQYF.